This note documents a single T cell receptor (beta chain) sequence. What this receptor recognizes is not known. No base-level quality is on record; no much larger clone is a single base apart. This record belongs to a study of cytomegalovirus exposure and HLA in healthy donors (dated by TCRdb to 2016 to 2017). In the study overall: An earlier analysis of several hundred of the donors reported approximately 280 Gb of sequence data and 117 million unique TCR beta sequences obtained from 180 million or so T cells. Roughly 300 gigabases of sequencing data and around 80 million unique TCR sequences made up an early release that covered around 640 HLA-typed donors. Of the roughly 390 genotyped donors, approximately 81% were placed in the genetic ancestry cluster associated with self-reported Caucasian donors. The study aimed to test whether cataloging public T cell receptors could reveal signatures of past pathogen exposure. The study profiled the T cell repertoires of about 720 subjects by immunosequencing and related them to cytomegalovirus serostatus. Along with the roughly 710-subject first cohort, a separate validation cohort of over 90 different subjects was used. High-throughput TCR immunosequencing, statistical association of individual TCRs with disease status, and machine learning were combined to predict cytomegalovirus infection status. In a later analysis, previously published TCR beta repertoires from 550 to 750 donors were re-analyzed and high-resolution HLA genotyping was added so that TCR occurrence patterns could be studied. Rather than drawing on any new phenotypic data, the later analysis identified candidate immune exposures from TCR beta sequences and the way those sequences occurred across donors. To decide whether each TCR beta V gene segment behaved as functional or pseudogenic, an earlier analysis of some 600 of the donors relied on high-throughput TCR beta sequencing. Alongside the repertoire data, information on donor age, sex, ethnicity and CMV serostatus was compiled. Genome-wide SNP genotypes for about three fifths of the roughly 670 donors were used in a later genetic analysis, which treated that subset as a discovery cohort. All discovery cohort repertoires had been generated on a single sequencing platform. Both class I and class II loci were covered by HLA typing, at four-digit resolution. The number of donors typed differed by locus, with roughly 620-640 for A, B, C, DRB1 and DQB1, around 520 for DQA1, some 570 for DPA1, and under 490 for DPB1. Because of strong linkage in the cohort, four or five DR-DQ haplotypes were treated as single units for association and clustering. Among some 410 genotyped donors of the cohort, an average of around 240,000 unique TCR beta nucleotide sequences were sequenced per donor, around 20% of them non-productive.

The cohort consisted of 600 to 750 healthy bone marrow donors. At the time of sampling, all cohort members were nominally healthy, though unrecorded immune exposures were likely present. The donor was CMV seronegative and belonged to the group of approximately 320 seronegative cohort members. Every donor gave a peripheral blood sample, and the peripheral blood mononuclear cells from that sample were used for TCR beta sequencing. Genomic DNA extraction from the blood cell samples was performed with the Qiagen DNeasy Blood Extraction Kit. The paper as a whole reports these results and caveats: Compared with the approximately 700-donor mean, donors in an Asian-associated ancestry cluster had fewer N-insertions in productive TCRs, according to a later genetic analysis. For the cohort, immune exposure information was limited to CMV serostatus. The cohort was sequenced for TCR beta chains only, and without alpha or paired-chain data the features that could be detected were limited. A later analysis reported that several top co-occurrence clusters appeared linked to parvovirus B19, influenza, CMV and Epstein-Barr virus. The classifier was reported to diagnose cytomegalovirus status with high specificity and sensitivity in both the original cohort and the validation cohort. Most TCR sequences were observed very rarely across donors, whereas some public TCRs were present in many individuals. The presence/absence analyses assumed that sequencing depth was roughly uniform across donors, and that assumption may not be true. A few of the identified cytomegalovirus-associated TCR beta chains were confirmed in vitro to be specific for cytomegalovirus antigens. Compared with equally common non-associated chains, HLA-associated TCR beta chains in a later analysis were more clonally expanded and had lower generation probabilities. A further reported finding was that TCR beta sequences accurately predicted the HLA-A and HLA-B alleles for most subjects in the first cohort. According to a later analysis, most CMV-associated TCR beta chains appeared to be HLA-restricted, and the HLA associations seemed to be driven largely by CMV exposure. When HLA alleles, especially DR and DQ, strongly co-occurred, attributing TCR associations to individual alleles was difficult. A later genetic analysis associated a missense DCLRE1C variant with V-gene and J-gene trimming of TCR beta chains, and an independent cohort replicated the association. The sequencing pipeline was judged likely to have produced a cluster of highly shared sequence variants as a technical artifact. In the study, some 180 TCR beta chains were listed as associated with cytomegalovirus. The 87-base-pair reads could not distinguish some IMGT-functional V segments, including TRBV6-2 and TRBV6-3, so those segments were excluded. Because counts were too low, roughly 16 rarely observed V segments, including chromosome 9 orphons, were excluded from the earlier analysis of roughly 580 of the donors. According to a later analysis, TCR association rates differed among HLA loci, with DRB1 alleles showing the most associated TCRs and HLA-C alleles showing the fewest. In an earlier analysis of more than 450 of the donors, most TCR beta V segments were observed in productive rearrangements about 87% or about 30% of the time, broadly matching IMGT annotations. A later analysis associated about 17,000 TCR beta sequences with specific HLA alleles at a false discovery rate of 0.05. Because HLA typing was unavailable for some donors at each locus, only the typed subset was used in association tests. Linkage disequilibrium might explain the correlated functional status among segregating V segments, but an unknown experimental factor could not be excluded. According to the authors, the approach could potentially be generalized to other disease states and immunological phenotypes.

The library was made by the immunoSEQ multiplex PCR assay. For the multiplex PCR, a mixture combining 60 forward primers for TCR Vbeta segments and 13 reverse primers for TCR Jbeta segments was used. The CDR3 region of rearranged TCR beta genes was amplified from genomic DNA with a multiplex PCR assay. The Illumina HiSeq System was used to sequence the amplified TCR beta libraries as 87-base-pair reads. On the study's bioinformatics: Across the 500 to 700 repertoires, a later analysis counted 75 million to 90 million unique TCR beta chains, 9.5 million to 12 million of which were shared by at least two donors. To remove PCR and sequencing errors, raw reads were error-corrected and collapsed into unique sequences using a nearest-neighbor algorithm that merged closely related sequences. To assign V, D and J gene segments, CDR3 sequences were aligned to IMGT reference sequences. For a sequence to be retained, a match of at least six nucleotides was required to both a V gene segment and a J gene segment. A rearrangement was called productive if the CDR3 had no stop codons and remained in frame with V and J, and every other rearrangement was called non-productive. Following IMGT convention, CDR3 was defined as the stretch from the second conserved V-encoded cysteine up to the conserved J-encoded phenylalanine. Sequences without an unambiguous match to a single V gene segment were excluded from the earlier analysis of 450 to 650 of the donors. An earlier analysis of 587 of the donors called V segments functional above 56.7% productive rearrangements and segregating when the between-donor standard deviation exceeded 5%. A statistical classification framework was built to diagnose cytomegalovirus status from the catalog of TCR beta chain sequences. A later analysis assigned V and J genes by comparing TCR nucleotide sequences with IMGT/GENE-DB human TR gene sequences. The TCRdist pipeline was used in a later analysis to assign CDR3 sequences and most-parsimonious VDJ recombination scenarios. In a later analysis, each TCR beta chain was defined by its CDR3 amino acid sequence together with its V-gene family, and reads lacking a unique V-gene family were excluded. As a way to deal with suspected cross-contamination and a sequencing artifact, a later analysis dropped under 600 nucleotide sequences that were highly shared and had low generation probability. A later analysis calculated a clonal expansion index for each public chain from normalized within-repertoire ranks of inferred template counts. Generation probabilities in a later analysis came from a VDJ recombination model fitted to out-of-frame rearrangements, and those results were checked against IGoR. A later analysis scored TCR-TCR, TCR-HLA and TCR-CMV co-occurrence with hypergeometric tests, applying a repertoire-size bias correction to TCR pairs. False discovery rates were estimated in a later analysis by permuting HLA or CMV assignments 20 times. In a later analysis, co-occurring TCRs were grouped using DBSCAN, with TCRdist sequence similarity added in when clustering inside HLA-allele-positive subsets. Repertoires with fewer than 30,000 or more than 120,000 public chains, plus five repertoires with anomalous nucleotide sharing, were excluded from co-occurrence clustering. This immuneACCESS table, as held by TCRdb, lists in-frame sequences with V and J called but not all clones. Of the missing ones, under half trace to an unresolved V gene in checked studies; the others have no known cause. The V and J calls and the clone size are those of that table, but D and trimming were determined from the DNA. The sample contains more than 110,000 clones, about three quarters of them found a single time. The leading ten clones occupy 1.5% to 2% of the sample.

There are 16 amino acids in the CDR3, from cysteine to phenylalanine inclusive. Only CDR3 DNA remains: 48 bases, in frame from the first base. Trimming leaves V shorter by 2 bases and J shorter by 0 bases, with the junction holding 7 bases beyond the gene matches. The germline V gene provides CDR1 SGHRS and CDR2 YFSETQ. The sample consisted of PBMCs. This receptor was identified in a woman aged 30 to 39 in good health and CMV-seronegative. The chain joins TRBV5-1 to TRBJ1-1; 7 of the junction bases match TRBD1. The CDR3 region reads CASSFITGAVNTEAFF. In nucleotide form, the sequence is TGCGCCAGCAGCTTTATTACAGGGGCCGTGAACACTGAAGCTTTCTTT.